This is a list of T cell receptor beta chains from one sample in a study of shared clonotypes between healthy human individuals. TCRdb's table, derived via immunoSEQ multiplex PCR, lists solely in-frame clones and lacks some. The table shows roughly 480,000 clones, with around 80% occurring only once. The sample comprised PBMCs. The receptors here all came from a woman aged 40 to 55 in good health. Some clones in this sample may be carry-over from other donors' samples. The CDR3 runs from the conserved cysteine through the conserved F or W. The D gene is left open where the match is weak. Size is omitted from some rows. Given values are once, few, many or a class for expanded clones.

j_call clone_size d_call v_call cdr3_aa cdr3_nt
TRBJ1-1 NA NA TRBV5-1 CASSPWTENTEAFF TGCGCCAGCAGCCCCTGGACGGAGAACACTGAAGCTTTCTTT
TRBJ2-3 NA TRBD2 TRBV18 CASSPYTSGTDTQYF TGTGCCAGCTCACCATATACTAGCGGCACAGATACGCAGTATTTT
TRBJ2-5 NA TRBD2 TRBV12-5 CASGLVGASGLRETQYF TGTGCTAGTGGTTTGGTAGGGGCTAGCGGGTTGAGGGAGACCCAGTACTTC
TRBJ1-4 NA NA TRBV7-8 CASSFEQGNEEKLFF TGTGCCAGCAGCTTTGAGCAAGGCAATGAGGAAAAACTGTTTTTT
TRBJ2-1 NA NA TRBV9 CASSLGGPTDEQFF TGTGCCAGCAGCCTAGGGGGACCCACTGATGAGCAGTTCTTC
TRBJ2-5 many NA TRBV11-2 CASSLDLGETQYF TGTGCCAGCAGCTTAGATCTGGGTGAGACCCAGTACTTC
TRBJ2-3 many TRBD2 TRBV11-1 CASSLIQAGVGSTDTQYF TGTGCCAGCAGCTTAATCCAGGCGGGAGTTGGGAGCACAGATACGCAGTATTTT
TRBJ1-5 NA NA TRBV25-1 CASSEWGTGDQPQHF TGTGCCAGCAGTGAATGGGGGACCGGGGATCAGCCCCAGCATTTT
TRBJ1-5 NA NA TRBV6-1 CASSDWPRDQPQHF TGTGCCAGCAGTGATTGGCCCCGAGATCAGCCCCAGCATTTT
TRBJ2-2 NA TRBD1 TRBV6-4 CASNPGQGNTGELFF TGTGCCAGCAACCCGGGACAGGGGAACACCGGGGAGCTGTTTTTT
TRBJ2-7 once TRBD2 TRBV11-2 CASSLASHRGSSGSYEQYF TGTGCCAGCAGCTTAGCGTCCCACCGGGGGTCTAGCGGGAGCTACGAGCAGTACTTC
TRBJ2-5 NA NA TRBV18 CASSPGSNQETQYF TGTGCCAGCTCACCAGGAAGCAACCAAGAGACCCAGTACTTC
TRBJ2-7 NA TRBD1 TRBV6-6 CASEQGGLSYEQYF TGTGCCAGCGAACAGGGGGGACTCTCCTACGAGCAGTACTTC
TRBJ1-1 NA NA TRBV6-5 CASSCFTCTEAFF TGTGCCAGCAGTTGCTTCACATGCACTGAAGCTTTCTTT
TRBJ1-2 few NA TRBV10-3 CAISESETRYGYTF TGTGCCATCAGTGAGTCGGAGACTCGCTATGGCTACACCTTC
TRBJ2-1 few NA TRBV27 CASSIGHPGTPTYNEQFF TGTGCCAGCAGTATCGGCCACCCCGGGACCCCAACGTACAATGAGCAGTTCTTC
TRBJ1-2 NA NA TRBV5-1 CASSLGASQSYGYTF TGCGCCAGCAGCTTGGGGGCCAGTCAATCCTATGGCTACACCTTC
TRBJ1-4 NA NA TRBV7-6 CASSSGGGREKLFF TGTGCCAGCAGCTCCGGAGGTGGGAGGGAAAAACTGTTTTTT
TRBJ2-5 NA TRBD1 TRBV6-1 CASRRGLLGETQYF TGTGCCAGCAGAAGGGGGCTGTTGGGAGAGACCCAGTACTTC
TRBJ2-7 NA NA TRBV27 CASSGKGYEQYF TGTGCCAGCAGCGGGAAGGGCTACGAGCAGTACTTC
TRBJ2-7 NA NA TRBV7-3 CASSQGSGGEQYF TGCGCCAGCAGCCAAGGGTCGGGTGGCGAGCAGTACTTC
TRBJ2-3 NA TRBD2 TRBV28 CASSPPPRLAGDVDTQYF TGTGCCAGCAGTCCGCCCCCTCGACTAGCGGGAGATGTAGATACGCAGTATTTT
TRBJ2-2 NA TRBD1 TRBV18 CASSTGQNTFGELFF TGTGCCAGCTCAACGGGACAGAACACATTCGGGGAGCTGTTTTTT
TRBJ1-1 NA NA TRBV11-2 CASSSTLGGNTEAFF TGTGCCAGCAGCTCAACGCTTGGGGGGAACACTGAAGCTTTCTTT
TRBJ1-2 NA NA TRBV5-4 CASSLAGEGDYGYTF TGTGCCAGCAGCTTGGCCGGTGAGGGCGACTATGGCTACACCTTC
TRBJ2-7 NA NA TRBV5-1 CASKPAAVTYEQYF TGCGCCAGCAAGCCAGCGGCGGTCACCTACGAGCAGTACTTC
TRBJ2-7 NA NA TRBV9 CASSRDQAYEQYF TGTGCCAGCAGCCGAGATCAGGCGTACGAGCAGTACTTC
TRBJ1-4 NA NA TRBV29-1 CSVGSGTGNEKLFF TGCAGCGTTGGATCCGGGACCGGTAATGAAAAACTGTTTTTT
TRBJ1-1 NA NA TRBV28 CASSPGRRNTEAFF TGTGCCAGCAGCCCCGGACGGAGGAACACTGAAGCTTTCTTT
TRBJ2-2 many TRBD2 TRBV5-1 CASSLVLGGGTGELFF TGCGCCAGCAGCTTGGTCTTAGGCGGGGGCACCGGGGAGCTGTTTTTT
TRBJ2-1 NA NA TRBV5-1 CASSLDVVGSGNEQFF TGCGCCAGCAGCTTGGACGTCGTCGGGAGCGGGAATGAGCAGTTCTTC
TRBJ2-7 NA TRBD1 TRBV11-1 CASSLYGQGYYEQYF TGTGCCAGCAGCTTATACGGACAGGGATACTACGAGCAGTACTTC
TRBJ1-5 NA NA TRBV28 CASSFTAYSNQPQHF TGTGCCAGCAGTTTTACAGCTTATAGCAATCAGCCCCAGCATTTT
TRBJ1-5 NA NA TRBV6-1 CASSELGLGPQHF TGTGCCAGCAGTGAATTGGGTTTGGGGCCCCAGCATTTT
TRBJ1-3 NA TRBD1 TRBV28 CASSDRGLRNTIYF TGTGCCAGCAGCGACAGGGGGCTTCGAAACACCATATATTTT
TRBJ2-3 NA NA TRBV5-6 CASSVDLSTDTQYF TGTGCCAGCAGCGTGGACTTAAGCACAGATACGCAGTATTTT
TRBJ2-2 NA TRBD2 TRBV28 CASSLFRPRWTSGENTGELFF TGTGCCAGCAGTTTATTCCGACCGAGATGGACTAGCGGGGAGAACACCGGGGAGCTGTTTTTT
TRBJ2-6 NA TRBD1 TRBV27 CASSTQTGDDFSGANVLTF TGTGCCAGCAGTACTCAGACAGGGGACGACTTCTCTGGGGCCAACGTCCTGACTTTC
TRBJ2-3 once NA TRBV2 CASSVFRGGADTQYF TGTGCCAGCAGTGTATTCCGGGGCGGCGCAGATACGCAGTATTTT
TRBJ2-4 NA TRBD1 TRBV5-4 CASSFRQGAAKNIQYF TGTGCCAGCAGCTTCCGACAGGGGGCGGCCAAAAACATTCAGTACTTC
TRBJ1-5 NA NA TRBV5-1 CASSSEQPNQPQHF TGCGCCAGCAGCTCGGAACAGCCAAATCAGCCCCAGCATTTT
TRBJ2-1 NA NA TRBV7-9 CASSLAATPRSYNEQFF TGTGCCAGCAGCTTAGCCGCGACCCCTCGCTCCTACAATGAGCAGTTCTTC
TRBJ2-5 few TRBD2 TRBV28 CASSPLLAGETQYF TGTGCCAGCAGTCCACTCCTAGCGGGAGAGACCCAGTACTTC
TRBJ2-2 NA NA TRBV11-2 CASSPSRGELFF TGTGCCAGCAGCCCCTCCCGCGGGGAGCTGTTTTTT
TRBJ2-6 NA NA TRBV2 CASLGDLAGANVLTF TGTGCCAGCTTGGGGGATCTGGCTGGGGCCAACGTCCTGACTTTC
TRBJ1-4 NA NA TRBV9 CASSVGDTNEKLFF TGTGCCAGCAGCGTAGGGGACACGAATGAAAAACTGTTTTTT
TRBJ1-3 NA NA TRBV29-1 CSVVRQPPGNTIYF TGCAGCGTTGTTAGACAGCCTCCGGGAAACACCATATATTTT
TRBJ2-7 NA NA TRBV5-1 CASSLGQGRYEQYF TGCGCCAGCAGCTTGGGTCAGGGGCGCTACGAGCAGTACTTC
TRBJ2-7 NA NA TRBV5-1 CASSFRFGSYEQYF TGCGCCAGCAGCTTCCGTTTCGGCTCCTACGAGCAGTACTTC
TRBJ2-3 NA NA TRBV5-5 CASSWAHSTDTQYF TGTGCCAGCAGCTGGGCACATAGCACAGATACGCAGTATTTT
TRBJ1-2 NA NA TRBV28 CASSFWVRPGEDGNYGYTF TGTGCCAGCAGTTTCTGGGTTAGGCCAGGGGAGGATGGGAACTATGGCTACACCTTC
TRBJ1-2 NA NA TRBV5-1 CASQDAGYGYTF TGCGCCAGCCAGGACGCTGGGTATGGCTACACCTTC
TRBJ2-1 NA TRBD2 TRBV6-1 CASGGLAGYNEQFF TGTGCCAGCGGGGGACTAGCGGGGTACAATGAGCAGTTCTTC
TRBJ1-4 NA NA TRBV7-9 CASSLTGGDEKLFF TGTGCCAGCAGCTTGACAGGAGGGGATGAAAAACTGTTTTTT
TRBJ2-1 NA TRBD1 TRBV10-3 CAISVGTGGNEQFF TGTGCCATCAGTGTAGGGACAGGTGGCAATGAGCAGTTCTTC
TRBJ1-1 once NA TRBV11-1 CASSLEGRRTEAFF TGTGCCAGCAGCTTAGAGGGGAGGCGCACTGAAGCTTTCTTT
TRBJ2-5 NA NA TRBV11-2 CASSQGRSETQYF TGTGCCAGCAGCCAGGGCCGGTCGGAGACCCAGTACTTC